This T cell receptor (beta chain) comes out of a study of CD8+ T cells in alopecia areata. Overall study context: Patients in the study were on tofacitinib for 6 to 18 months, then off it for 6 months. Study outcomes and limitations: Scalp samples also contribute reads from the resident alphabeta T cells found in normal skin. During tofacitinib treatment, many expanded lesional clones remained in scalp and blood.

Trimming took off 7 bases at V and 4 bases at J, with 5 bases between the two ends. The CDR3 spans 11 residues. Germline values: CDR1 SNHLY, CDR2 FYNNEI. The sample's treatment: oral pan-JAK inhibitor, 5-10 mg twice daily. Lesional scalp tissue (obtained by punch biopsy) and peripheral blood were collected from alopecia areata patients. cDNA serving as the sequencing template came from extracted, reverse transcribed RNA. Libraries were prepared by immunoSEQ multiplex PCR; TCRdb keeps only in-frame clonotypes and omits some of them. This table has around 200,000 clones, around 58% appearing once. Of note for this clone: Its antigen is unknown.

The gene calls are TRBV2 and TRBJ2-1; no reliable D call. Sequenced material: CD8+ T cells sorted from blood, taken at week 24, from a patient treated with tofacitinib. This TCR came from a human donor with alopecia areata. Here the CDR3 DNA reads TGTGCCAGCATCATTTACAATGAGCAGTTCTTC. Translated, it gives CASIIYNEQFF.